This T cell receptor beta chain was found in a study of shared clonotypes between healthy human individuals. Overall study: Each donor's CD4 naive and CD4 memory cells filled three plates apiece, CD8 naive two, and CD8 memory one.

General observations from the study: Clonotype sharing among donors, it was expected, would be affected by sequencing depth. Represented diversity, genetic and exposure-history alike, was limited by few donors.

Sequenced by immunoSEQ multiplex PCR; TCRdb stores in-frame clones only, minus some. The sample yields roughly 680,000 clones, around 77% seen once. The CDR3 has 12 amino acids. Trimming removed 3 bases at V and 5 bases at J, with 7 bases between. In germline, CDR1 is MGHRA, CDR2 YSYEKL. Donors comprised only Caucasian adults living in Nashville, Tennessee. This clone was seen only a few times. Its antigen remains unknown. Other DNA sequences of this sample code for an identical CDR3. The V and J genes are TRBV4-1 and TRBJ2-5; no clear D. The sequence was obtained from a woman in her twenties or thirties in good health. The specimen sequenced was memory CD4+ T cells sorted from blood. Noted subset: CD45RA-negative fraction. CDR3 protein: CASSQPGETQYF. The CDR3 region has the DNA TGCGCCAGCAGCCAGCCCGGGGAGACCCAGTACTTC.